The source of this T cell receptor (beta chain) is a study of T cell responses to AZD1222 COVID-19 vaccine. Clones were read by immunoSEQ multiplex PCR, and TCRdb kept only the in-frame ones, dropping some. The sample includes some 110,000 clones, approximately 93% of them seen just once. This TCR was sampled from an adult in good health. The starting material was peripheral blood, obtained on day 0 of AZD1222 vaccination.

DNA for the CDR3: TGTGCCAGCAGTAGGACGGTTAACTATGGCTACACCTTC. Amino acids: CASSRTVNYGYTF. V gene TRBV6-5 combines with J gene TRBJ1-2; D is ambiguous. The V and J ends lost 5 bases and 1 base respectively, with 8 bases between them. Per the germline V gene, CDR1 is MNHEY and CDR2 is SVGAGI. The length of the CDR3 is 13 residues.